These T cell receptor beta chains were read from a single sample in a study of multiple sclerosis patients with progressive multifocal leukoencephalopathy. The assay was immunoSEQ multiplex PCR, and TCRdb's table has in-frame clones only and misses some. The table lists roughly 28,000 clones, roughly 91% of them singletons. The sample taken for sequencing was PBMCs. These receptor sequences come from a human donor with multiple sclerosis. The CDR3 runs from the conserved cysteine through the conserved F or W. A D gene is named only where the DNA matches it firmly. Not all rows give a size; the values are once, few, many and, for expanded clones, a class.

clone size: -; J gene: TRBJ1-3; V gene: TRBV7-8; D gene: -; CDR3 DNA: TGTGCCAGCAGCGAGAGACCCAGGGAAACTGGAAACACCATATATTTT; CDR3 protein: CASSERPRETGNTIYF
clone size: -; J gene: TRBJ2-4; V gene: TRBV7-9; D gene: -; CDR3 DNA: TGTGCCAGCAGCCCCCCTGGACTAGCCAAAAACATTCAGTACTTC; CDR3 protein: CASSPPGLAKNIQYF
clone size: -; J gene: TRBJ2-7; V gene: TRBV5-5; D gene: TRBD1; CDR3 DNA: TGTGCCAGCAGCTTCGGGACAGAATCCTACGAGCAGTACTTC; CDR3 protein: CASSFGTESYEQYF
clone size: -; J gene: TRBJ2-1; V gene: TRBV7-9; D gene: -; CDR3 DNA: TGTGCCAGCAGCCTACGGGCCTCAGGTAACGATGAGCAGTTCTTC; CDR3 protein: CASSLRASGNDEQFF
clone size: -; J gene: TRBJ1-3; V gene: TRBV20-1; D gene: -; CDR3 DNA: TGCAGTGCTAGCGTCCGGAACACCATATATTTT; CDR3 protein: CSASVRNTIYF
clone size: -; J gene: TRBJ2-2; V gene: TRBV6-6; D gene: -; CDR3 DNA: TGTGCCAGCAGCCCCCCGGGAGTCCCCGGGGAGCTGTTTTTT; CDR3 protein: CASSPPGVPGELFF
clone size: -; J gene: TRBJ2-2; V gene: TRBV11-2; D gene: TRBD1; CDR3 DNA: TGTGCCAGCAGCTCAGACAGGGGGCGGTACACCGGGGAGCTGTTTTTT; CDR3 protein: CASSSDRGRYTGELFF
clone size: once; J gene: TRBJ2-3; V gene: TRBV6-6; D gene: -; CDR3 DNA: TGTGCCAGCAGTTACTCGAAAGAAAAGAACACAGATACGCAGTATTTT; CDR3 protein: CASSYSKEKNTDTQYF
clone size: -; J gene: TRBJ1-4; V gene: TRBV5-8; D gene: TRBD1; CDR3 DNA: TGTGCCAGCAGCCTGGGACAGGGGGGTGAAAAACTGTTTTTT; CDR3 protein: CASSLGQGGEKLFF
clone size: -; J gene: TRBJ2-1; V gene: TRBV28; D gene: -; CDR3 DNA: TGTGCCAGCAGTCTACAGGGGAGGAATGAGCAGTTCTTC; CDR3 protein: CASSLQGRNEQFF
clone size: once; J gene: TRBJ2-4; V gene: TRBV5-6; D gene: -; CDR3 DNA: TGTGCCAGCAGCTTGGCGGGGGCCGCCAAAAACATTCAGTACTTC; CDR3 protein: CASSLAGAAKNIQYF
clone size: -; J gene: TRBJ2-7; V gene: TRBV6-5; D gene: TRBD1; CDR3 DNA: TGTGCCAGCAGTTACGGACAGGGGACCGAGCAGTACTTC; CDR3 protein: CASSYGQGTEQYF
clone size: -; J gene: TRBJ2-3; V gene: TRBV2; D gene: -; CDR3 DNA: TGTGCCAGCAGTGGACCGACTAGCACAGATACGCAGTATTTT; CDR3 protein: CASSGPTSTDTQYF
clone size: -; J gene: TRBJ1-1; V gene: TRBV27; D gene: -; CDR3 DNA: TGTGCCAGCTGGGCCGCGGGCCGGAAAGCTTTCTTT; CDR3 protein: CASWAAGRKAFF
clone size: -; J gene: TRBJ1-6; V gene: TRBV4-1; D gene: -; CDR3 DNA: TGCGCCAGCAGCCAAGACAGGGTTAGGAGTTCACCCCTCCACTTT; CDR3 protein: CASSQDRVRSSPLHF
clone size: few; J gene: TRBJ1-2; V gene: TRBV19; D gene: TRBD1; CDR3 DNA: TGTGCCAGTATCGGCCGGGACAGGGCTTACTATGGCTACACCTTC; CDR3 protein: CASIGRDRAYYGYTF
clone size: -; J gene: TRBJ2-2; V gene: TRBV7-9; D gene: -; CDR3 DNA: TGTGCCAGCAGCTTAGATGCAGGGTGGGGCACCGGGGAGCTGTTTTTT; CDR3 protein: CASSLDAGWGTGELFF
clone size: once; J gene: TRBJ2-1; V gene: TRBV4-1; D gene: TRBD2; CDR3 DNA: TGCGCCAGCAGCCAGGGCCAGAGCGTAGCGGGGGGGTATGAGCAGTTCTTC; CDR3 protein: CASSQGQSVAGGYEQFF
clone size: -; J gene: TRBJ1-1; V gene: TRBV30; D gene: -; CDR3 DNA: TGTGCCTGGAGTTTCTCCCAGGGTTCGCGCGAAGCTTTCTTT; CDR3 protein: CAWSFSQGSREAFF
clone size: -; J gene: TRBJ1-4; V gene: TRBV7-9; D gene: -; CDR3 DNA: TGTGCCAGCAGCCCCCGGGAGGCTAATGAAAAACTGTTTTTT; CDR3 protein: CASSPREANEKLFF
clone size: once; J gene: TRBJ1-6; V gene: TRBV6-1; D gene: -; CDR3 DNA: TGTGCCAGCAGAGAATCTGATAATTCACCCCTCCACTTT; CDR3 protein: CASRESDNSPLHF
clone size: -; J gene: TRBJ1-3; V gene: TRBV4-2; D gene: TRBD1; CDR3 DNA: TGTGCCAGCAGCCTACAGGGGGCTGAGGGAAACACCATATATTTT; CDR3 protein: CASSLQGAEGNTIYF
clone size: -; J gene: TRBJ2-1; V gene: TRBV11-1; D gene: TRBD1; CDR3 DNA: TGTGCCAGCAGCTCAGGACAGGGCGGCAATGAGCAGTTCTTC; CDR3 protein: CASSSGQGGNEQFF
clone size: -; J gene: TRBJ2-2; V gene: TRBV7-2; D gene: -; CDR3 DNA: TGTGCCAGCAGCTTCCAGGGTGCGGGACAGTACACCGGGGAGCTGTTTTTT; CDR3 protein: CASSFQGAGQYTGELFF
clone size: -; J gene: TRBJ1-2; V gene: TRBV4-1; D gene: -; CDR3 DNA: TGCGCCAGCAGCCAAGATGGGGGAGGAAACTATGGCTACACCTTC; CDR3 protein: CASSQDGGGNYGYTF
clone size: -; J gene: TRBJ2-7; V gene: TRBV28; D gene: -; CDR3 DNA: TGTGCCAGCAGTCCCCTCGGGACAAGGGGGATCTACGAGCAGTACTTC; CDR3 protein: CASSPLGTRGIYEQYF
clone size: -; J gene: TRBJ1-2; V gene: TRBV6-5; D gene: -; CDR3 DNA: TGTGCCAGCAGTTCGGATTCTAACTATGGCTACACCTTC; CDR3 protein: CASSSDSNYGYTF
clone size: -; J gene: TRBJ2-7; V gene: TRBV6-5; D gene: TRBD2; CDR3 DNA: TGTGCCAGCAGTTACTCATACGGGGGGAGGGACGAGCAGTACTTC; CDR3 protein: CASSYSYGGRDEQYF
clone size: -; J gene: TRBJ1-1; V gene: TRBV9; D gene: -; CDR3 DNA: TGTGCCAGCAGCGCCCTCACGGGAGAGGGAGGGAACACTGAAGCTTTCTTT; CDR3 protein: CASSALTGEGGNTEAFF
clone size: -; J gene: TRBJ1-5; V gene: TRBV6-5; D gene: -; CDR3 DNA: TGTGCCAGCAGTTACTCCGTGAATCAGCCCCAGCATTTT; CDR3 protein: CASSYSVNQPQHF
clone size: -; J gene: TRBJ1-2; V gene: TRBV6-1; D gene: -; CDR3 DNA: TGTGCCAGCAGGCTGACAGGAGTCGTCGCCTATGGCTACACCTTC; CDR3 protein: CASRLTGVVAYGYTF
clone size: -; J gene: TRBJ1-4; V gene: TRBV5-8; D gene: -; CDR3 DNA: TGTGCCAGCAGCCCAGTTTGGGCAGGGGCACTGTTTTTT; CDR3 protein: CASSPVWAGALFF